Shown below are 25 T cell receptor beta chains from a single sample sequenced in a study of T cell responses to AZD1222 COVID-19 vaccine. This table comes from immunoSEQ multiplex PCR, and its TCRdb copy is limited to in-frame clones, with some not included. The table has about 190,000 clones, approximately 90% seen once. The sample in question was peripheral blood, obtained on day 0 of AZD1222 vaccination. The receptors come from an adult in good health.

The J gene is TRBJ1-2, the V gene TRBV18; 9 bases fit TRBD1. The CDR3 is 16 amino acids. Unmatched junction bases numbered 8, after V lost 2 bases and J lost 4 bases. From germline, CDR1 is KGHSH and CDR2 LQKENI. CDR3 sequence (DNA): TGTGCCAGCTCACCAGAGGACAGGGGAGGAGGCTATGGCTACACCTTC. This codes for CASSPEDRGGGYGYTF.

CDR3 amino acids: CASSFYFVQGSSYNEQFF. CDR3 coding DNA: TGTGCCAGCAGTTTTTACTTCGTGCAGGGGAGCTCCTACAATGAGCAGTTCTTC. The V and J genes are TRBV27 and TRBJ2-1; perhaps TRBD1 as D (6 bases). The length of the CDR3 is 18 residues. The V and J ends lost 3 bases and 0 bases respectively, with 18 bases between them. Per the germline V gene, CDR1 is MNHEY and CDR2 is SMNVEV (reference sequence).

The chain employs TRBV27 and TRBJ1-2; tentative D call: TRBD1 (6 bases). The CDR3 loop spans 12 amino acids. V lost 4 bases to trimming and J lost 6 bases, with 9 bases between them. In germline, CDR1 is MNHEY, CDR2 SMNVEV (reference sequence). CDR3 sequence reads: CASSSGDNGYTF. The CDR3 nucleotides are TGTGCCAGCAGTTCAGGGGATAATGGCTACACCTTC.

The chain combines TRBV12-3 or TRBV12-4 with TRBJ2-7; the D is unclear. This CDR3 comprises 13 residues. Trimming removed 3 bases at V and 5 bases at J, with 11 bases between. The CDR3 loop reads CASSFGLDHEQYV. Written as DNA, the CDR3 is TGTGCCAGCAGTTTCGGGCTAGACCACGAGCAGTACGTC.

This clone has only one observation. The chain is built from TRBV18 and TRBJ2-7, with D possibly TRBD2 on 6 matching bases. In germline, CDR1 is KGHSH, CDR2 LQKENI. The V gene lost 6 bases and the J gene lost 3 bases, with 15 bases spanning the gap. The CDR3 sequence is 14 residues long. Written as DNA, the CDR3 is TGTGCCAGCTCCGGGACGGGAGTCGTCTACGAGCAGTACTTC. This codes for CASSGTGVVYEQYF.

In DNA, the CDR3 is TGTGCCAGCAGCTTAGCGGGGAAAACTGAAGCTTTCTTT. Translating gives CASSLAGKTEAFF. This chain joins TRBV11-2 and TRBJ1-1, with D unresolved. Germline CDR1 SGHAT, CDR2 FQNNGV. The CDR3 extends over 13 amino acids. Trimming took off 1 base at V and 5 bases at J, with 8 bases between the two ends. Drawing the rest from reference TRBV11-2 and TRBJ1-1, the complete variable domain is EAGVAQSPRYKIIEKRQSVAFWCNPISGHATLYWYQQILGQGPKLLIQFQNNGVVDDSQLPKDRFSAERLKGVDSTLKIQPAKLEDSAVYLCASSLAGKTEAFFGQGTRLTVV.

The sample holds a few counts of this clone. The genes are TRBV6-5 and TRBJ1-6, with TRBD1 matching 7 bases. Trimming cost V 7 bases and J 6 bases; bases outside gene matches: 6. In germline, CDR1 is MNHEY, CDR2 SVGAGI. The CDR3 is 14 residues long. DNA for the CDR3: TGTGCCAGCACCCCGGGACAGCTTAATTCACCCCTCCACTTT. Translated, it gives CASTPGQLNSPLHF.

This clone was detected only once. CDR3 in amino acids: CASANHLVGTVYQPQHF. Here the CDR3 DNA reads TGTGCTAGTGCTAACCATTTAGTGGGGACAGTTTATCAGCCCCAGCATTTT. The chain combines TRBV12-5 with TRBJ1-5; 7 bases are a match to TRBD1. The CDR3 has 17 amino acids. The germline V gene encodes CDR1 LGHNT and CDR2 FRNRAP. Germline trimming cut 7 bases from V and 5 bases from J; bases unmatched to any gene: 17.

The chain links TRBV2 to TRBJ1-2, with a tentative D call TRBD1 (6 bases). With 4 bases removed from V and 4 bases from J, the gap between germline ends came to 13 bases. Germline V CDR1 and CDR2: SNHLY, FYNNEI. The CDR3 is 14 amino acids. CDR3 loop: CASSGRTALYGYTF. The CDR3, as DNA: TGTGCCAGCAGTGGCCGGACAGCGCTCTATGGCTACACCTTC.

The V gene is TRBV19, the J gene TRBJ1-5; D unresolved. Germline lookup yields CDR1 LNHDA and CDR2 SQIVND (reference sequence). Trimming pared 6 bases from V and 0 bases from J, leaving 12 bases between. CDR3 length: 15 amino acids. The CDR3 DNA is TGTGCCAGTAGACGACGGGCCGTTAGCAATCAGCCCCAGCATTTT. This gives the protein CASRRRAVSNQPQHF.

This clone was found once. The chain has TRBV9 and TRBJ2-5, with TRBD2 identical over 9 bases. J was trimmed by 3 bases and V by 3 bases; bases with no gene match: 0. The germline gives CDR1 SGDLS, CDR2 YYNGEE. The CDR3 runs 13 residues. CDR3 in DNA: TGTGCCAGCAGCGGACTAGCGGAAGAGACCCAGTACTTC. Translation: CASSGLAEETQYF.

This rearrangement joins TRBV7-2 to TRBJ1-1, with a weak D call TRBD1 (5 bases). V shed 2 bases and J shed 4 bases, with 8 bases lying between them. The germline gives CDR1 SGHTA, CDR2 FQGNSA. The CDR3 has 13 amino acids. CDR3 in amino acids: CASSLSGGTEAFF. The DNA for the CDR3 is TGTGCCAGCAGCTTATCGGGGGGCACTGAAGCTTTCTTT.

This clone came up once. This chain connects TRBV7-9 to TRBJ1-4; D is ambiguous. The V and J ends lost 5 bases and 7 bases respectively, with 14 bases between them. The CDR3 has 14 amino acids. Germline V gene lookup returns CDR1 SEHNR and CDR2 FQNEAQ (reference sequence). The CDR3 region has the DNA TGTGCCAGCAGCCCACCAAATTGGGGTGAAAAACTGTTTTTT. Its translation is CASSPPNWGEKLFF.

The chain is built from TRBV13 and TRBJ2-7, with a possible D match to TRBD1 (6 bases). The germline CDR1 and CDR2 sequences are PRHDT and FYEKMQ (reference sequence). This CDR3 is built from 12 residues. Trimming cost V 0 bases and J 9 bases, with 9 bases left between them. The CDR3 reads CASSLGRGGQYV. CDR3 in DNA: TGTGCCAGCAGCTTAGGCAGGGGCGGGCAGTACGTC.

The gene calls are TRBV14 and TRBJ2-7; D perhaps matches TRBD2 (5 bases). Trimming left V 0 bases short and J 6 bases short, with 9 bases between. Germline CDR1 reads SGHDN; CDR2 reads FVKESK. CDR3 length: 13 amino acids. In nucleotides, the CDR3 is TGTGCCAGCAGCCAAGAGGACCGGGGCGAGCAGTACGTC. Translating gives CASSQEDRGEQYV.

The chain employs TRBV7-2 and TRBJ2-1, with D unclear. Trimming took off 3 bases at V and 4 bases at J, with 13 bases between the two ends. CDR1 SGHTA and CDR2 FQGNSA come from the germline V gene. CDR3 size: 15 residues. The DNA for the CDR3 is TGTGCCAGCAGCTTGAGTGCTGGCCAGTACAATGAGCAGTTCTTC. This sequence encodes CASSLSAGQYNEQFF.

V is TRBV29-1 and J is TRBJ1-1; D ambiguous. Germline-derived CDR1 and CDR2 are SQVTM and ANQGSEA. CDR3 size: 12 residues. V was shortened by 5 bases and J by 0 bases, with 7 bases between the two germline ends. The CDR3 here is CSVRGMNTEAFF. The DNA of the CDR3 is TGCAGCGTTCGAGGGATGAACACTGAAGCTTTCTTT.

The V gene is TRBV15, the J gene TRBJ2-7; weak D call: TRBD2 (5 bases). The V end was cut by 1 base, the J end by 3 bases, with 10 bases between. In germline, CDR1 is LNHNV, CDR2 YYDKDF (reference sequence). The CDR3 extends over 14 amino acids. The CDR3, as DNA: TGTGCCACCAGCAGAGTCCCGGGGAGCTACGAGCAGTACGTC. Its protein product is CATSRVPGSYEQYV.

The V call is TRBV3-1 (or the pseudogene TRBV3-2), the J call TRBJ2-2; possible D gene TRBD1, 6 bases. The CDR3 spans 15 residues. From germline, CDR1 is LGHDT and CDR2 YNNKEL (reference sequence). Between the trimmed V and J ends, which lost 0 bases and 7 bases, there was a span of 12 bases. CDR3 sequence: CASSQDVVGHGELFF. CDR3 DNA sequence: TGTGCCAGCAGCCAAGATGTGGTGGGACACGGGGAGCTGTTTTTT.

This clone was counted a single time. The chain links TRBV7-9 to TRBJ1-1; D unresolved. CDR3 length: 14 amino acids. The germline V and J ends were trimmed by 1 base and 5 bases, with 11 bases remaining between them. The germline CDR1 and CDR2 sequences are SEHNR and FQNEAQ (reference sequence). CDR3 protein: CASSLDYGRTEAFF. The CDR3 DNA reads as TGTGCCAGCAGCTTAGATTACGGCAGAACTGAAGCTTTCTTT.

The chain employs TRBV25-1 and TRBJ1-4; possibly TRBD1 for D (5 bases). The CDR3 has 17 amino acids. Per germline, CDR1 MGHDK and CDR2 SYGVNS. Deletions cut 3 bases from V and 2 bases from J, with 16 bases between. The CDR3 is CASSEIQVEATNEKLFF. The CDR3 bases are TGTGCCAGCAGTGAGATACAGGTTGAGGCGACTAATGAAAAACTGTTTTTT.

This clone was detected once. The chain recombines TRBV4-1 with TRBJ1-4, with unresolved D. The CDR3 runs 12 residues. Looked up from germline, CDR1 is MGHRA and CDR2 is YSYEKL. Trimming removed 5 bases at V and 1 base at J, with 2 bases between. CDR3 bases: TGCGCCAGCAGCAAAACTAATGAAAAACTGTTTTTT. This sequence encodes CASSKTNEKLFF.

This rearrangement joins TRBV14 to TRBJ2-2; D unresolved. The V end lost 4 bases, the J end lost 0 bases, and 18 bases lay between the germline ends. In germline, CDR1 is SGHDN, CDR2 FVKESK. This CDR3 has 18 residues. The CDR3 reads CASSLYVGLQTNTGELFF. CDR3 bases: TGTGCCAGCAGCCTTTACGTCGGCCTCCAAACGAACACCGGGGAGCTGTTTTTT.

This clone occurred a few times. This chain connects TRBV3-1 (or the pseudogene TRBV3-2) to TRBJ1-3; possible D gene TRBD1, 5 bases. CDR1 is LGHDT and CDR2 is YNNKEL in the germline V gene (reference sequence). Trimming took off 2 bases at V and 0 bases at J, with 14 bases between the two ends. The CDR3 has 17 residues. CDR3 region: CASSQLQAGYSGNTIYF. The CDR3 nucleotides read TGTGCCAGCAGCCAACTTCAAGCAGGGTACTCTGGAAACACCATATATTTT.

The rearrangement links TRBV7-9 to TRBJ1-6; TRBD1 might be the D (5 bases). Germline CDR1 SEHNR, CDR2 FQNEAQ (reference sequence). V gave up 5 bases and J gave up 6 bases, with 14 bases separating them. This CDR3 is built from 15 residues. DNA for the CDR3: TGTGCCAGCAGCCCCCGGGGGGGGGTTAATTCACCCCTCCACTTT. Its protein product is CASSPRGGVNSPLHF.